One sample yielded the 29 T cell receptor beta chains listed below, sequenced in a study of T cell responses to AZD1222 COVID-19 vaccine. TCRdb's copy holds only in-frame clones and misses some; the assay was immunoSEQ multiplex PCR. The sample has some 90,000 clones; around nine tenths are singletons. Source: peripheral blood, taken on day 0 of AZD1222 vaccination. The receptors were sampled from an adult in good health.

The V and J genes are TRBV3-1 (or the pseudogene TRBV3-2) and TRBJ1-1; D remains unclear. The V end was cut by 6 bases, the J end by 6 bases, with 11 bases between. CDR1 and CDR2 from the germline V gene are LGHDT and YNNKEL (reference sequence). The CDR3 runs 12 residues. DNA for the CDR3: TGTGCCAGCAGTCGACAACAAGCTGAAGCTTTCTTT. This encodes CASSRQQAEAFF.

The V and J genes are TRBV9 and TRBJ1-6, with D perhaps TRBD1 (6 bases). With 3 bases removed from V and 9 bases from J, the gap between germline ends came to 7 bases. CDR1 is SGDLS and CDR2 is YYNGEE in the germline V gene. The CDR3 totals 12 residues. The CDR3, as DNA: TGTGCCAGCAGCGAGGGGGTTTCACCCCTCCACTTT. Encoded protein: CASSEGVSPLHF.

This clone came up a few times. The chain combines TRBV20-1 with TRBJ1-5; the D gene is possibly TRBD1 (5 bases). CDR3 size: 15 residues. V was pared by 3 bases and J by 1 base, with 13 bases between. Germline CDR1 and CDR2: DFQATT and SNEGSKA (reference sequence). The CDR3 here is CSASLGTISNQPQHF. The DNA for the CDR3 is TGCAGTGCTAGTTTAGGGACGATAAGCAATCAGCCCCAGCATTTT.

The chain is built from TRBV4-2 and TRBJ2-2; TRBD1 agrees at 10 bases. V lost 0 bases, J lost 6 bases, and 7 bases stayed unmatched. Germline CDR1 is LGHNA and CDR2 is YNFKEQ. The CDR3 runs 17 residues. CDR3 DNA sequence: TGTGCCAGCAGCCAAGAGAGGGGACAGGGGATCGCCGGGGAGCTGTTTTTT. This translates into CASSQERGQGIAGELFF.

This chain links TRBV6-2 or TRBV6-3 with TRBJ1-2, with D possibly matching TRBD1 (5 bases). Germline V gives CDR1 MNHEY, CDR2 SVGEGT. The CDR3 totals 17 residues. V lost 7 bases to trimming and J lost 3 bases, with 24 bases between them. The CDR3 coding sequence is TGTGCCAGCACCCCCCGCGATGTTGCCCGGGGGGACTATGGCTACACCTTC. Translated: CASTPRDVARGDYGYTF.

The V call is TRBV3-1 (or the pseudogene TRBV3-2), the J call TRBJ1-6; D is unclear. CDR3 length equals 14 residues. Germline V gene lookup returns CDR1 LGHDT and CDR2 YNNKEL (reference sequence). V shed 1 base and J shed 6 bases, with 7 bases lying between them. CDR3 nucleotide sequence: TGTGCCAGCAGCCAAGGTGTTCCTAATTCACCCCTCCACTTT. Amino acid sequence: CASSQGVPNSPLHF.

The gene calls are TRBV7-3 and TRBJ1-1, with 9 nucleotides matching TRBD1. This CDR3 is built from 17 residues. Germline trimming cut 0 bases from V and 1 base from J; bases unmatched to any gene: 6. Germline V gives CDR1 SGHTA, CDR2 FQGTGA. CDR3 loop: CASSLTAGTGPNTEAFF. CDR3 DNA: TGTGCCAGCAGCTTAACGGCCGGGACAGGGCCGAACACTGAAGCTTTCTTT. Full variable domain (rest looked up from reference TRBV7-3 and TRBJ1-1): GAGVSQTPSNKVTEKGKYVELRCDPISGHTALYWYRQSLGQGPEFLIYFQGTGAADDSGLPNDRFFAVRPEGSVSTLKIQRTERGDSAVYLCASSLTAGTGPNTEAFFGQGTRLTVV.

This rearrangement joins TRBV9 to TRBJ2-1, with TRBD2 identical over 14 bases. The germline V gene has CDR1 SGDLS and CDR2 YYNGEE. V lost 3 bases, J lost 8 bases, and 4 bases stayed unmatched. The CDR3 sequence is 15 residues long. The CDR3 DNA reads TGTGCCAGCAGCGATCGGACTAGCGGGGGGCATGAGCAGTTCTTC. Its translation is CASSDRTSGGHEQFF. The whole variable domain, filled in from reference TRBV9 and TRBJ2-1, reads DSGVTQTPKHLITATGQRVTLRCSPRSGDLSVYWYQQSLDQGLQFLIQYYNGEERAKGNILERFSAQQFPDLHSELNLSSLELGDSALYFCASSDRTSGGHEQFFGPGTRLTVL.

The chain recombines TRBV4-3 with TRBJ1-1, with D tentatively TRBD1 (5 bases). Germline CDR1 reads LGHNA; CDR2 reads YSLEER. The CDR3 is 14 amino acids. V was clipped by 3 bases and J by 5 bases, with 13 bases between them. Here the CDR3 DNA reads TGCGCCAGCAGCCAGGCTCAGGGATGGACTGAAGCTTTCTTT. Translating gives CASSQAQGWTEAFF.

The rearrangement uses TRBV3-1 (or the pseudogene TRBV3-2) and TRBJ2-1; 9 nucleotides match TRBD2. Per germline, CDR1 LGHDT and CDR2 YNNKEL (reference sequence). The CDR3 runs to 15 residues. The V segment lost 1 base and the J segment 11 bases; nucleotides outside the gene matches: 9. The CDR3 reads CASSQGTSGHGKQFF. The CDR3 DNA follows: TGTGCCAGCAGCCAAGGAACTAGCGGGCATGGTAAGCAGTTCTTC.

V and J are TRBV2 and TRBJ1-2, with D possibly being TRBD1 (5 bases). The V end lost 6 bases, the J end lost 8 bases, and 19 bases lay between the germline ends. Germline V gene sequence: CDR1 SNHLY, CDR2 FYNNEI. The CDR3 totals 14 residues. CDR3 sequence reads: CASSSGTVGRGYTF. CDR3 nucleotides: TGTGCCAGCAGCTCCGGGACCGTAGGGCGGGGCTACACCTTC.

V usage is TRBV4-3 and J usage is TRBJ1-2; D ambiguous. The CDR3 loop spans 16 amino acids. Trimming shortened V by 0 bases and J by 0 bases, and 11 bases separated the two germline ends. Per the germline V gene, CDR1 is LGHNA and CDR2 is YSLEER. The CDR3 nucleotides read TGCGCCAGCAGCCAAGATCCCGGGGTTTCTAACTATGGCTACACCTTC. This codes for CASSQDPGVSNYGYTF.

The chain has TRBV18 and TRBJ1-4; a possible D gene is TRBD1 (6 bases). The CDR3 covers 16 residues. Germline assignment: CDR1 KGHSH and CDR2 LQKENI. V was trimmed by 3 bases and J by 3 bases, leaving 14 bases between them. The CDR3 DNA reads TGTGCCAGCTCACCGAACACAGGGTTGGCTAATGAAAAACTGTTTTTT. It encodes CASSPNTGLANEKLFF.

The CDR3 spells CASRGTGSLAFF. CDR3 DNA: TGTGCCAGTCGGGGGACAGGTTCTCTAGCTTTCTTT. The chain uses TRBV27 and TRBJ1-1, with TRBD1 identical over 8 bases. The trim removed 9 bases at V and 10 bases at J, leaving 10 bases unmatched. CDR1 is MNHEY, CDR2 SMNVEV, per germline (reference sequence). The CDR3 totals 12 residues.

In its sample, this clone was seen a few times. The rearrangement links TRBV6-7 to TRBJ1-3; D ambiguous. TRBV6-7 is placed among ORFs of uncertain function. Trimming stripped 6 bases from V and 0 bases from J, with 12 bases between. The CDR3 extends over 15 amino acids. CDR3 sequence reads: CASSQDYCSGNTIYF. In nucleotides, the CDR3 is TGTGCCAGCAGCCAGGATTACTGCTCTGGAAACACCATATATTTT.

This chain uses TRBV4-3 with TRBJ1-2, with D possibly being TRBD1 (6 bases). The CDR3 has 13 amino acids. CDR1 and CDR2 from the germline V gene are LGHNA and YSLEER. V was cut by 0 bases and J by 8 bases, with 10 bases left in between. CDR3 sequence: CASSQDIQGGYTF. CDR3 bases: TGCGCCAGCAGCCAAGATATTCAGGGGGGCTACACCTTC.

This chain uses TRBV4-1 with TRBJ2-6; D gene unclear. CDR3 length: 16 amino acids. The germline V gene has CDR1 MGHRA and CDR2 YSYEKL. The V and J ends lost 0 bases and 1 base respectively, with 7 bases between them. DNA of the CDR3: TGCGCCAGCAGCCAAGATTTGGGGTCTGGGGCCAACGTCCTGACTTTC. Translating it yields CASSQDLGSGANVLTF.

The genes are TRBV9 and TRBJ2-1, with D maybe TRBD1 (5 bases). There are 17 residues in the CDR3. With 3 bases removed from V and 5 bases from J, the gap between germline ends came to 21 bases. Germline values: CDR1 SGDLS, CDR2 YYNGEE. This chain's CDR3 is CASSGLGDSSFDNEQFF. CDR3 DNA: TGTGCCAGCAGCGGACTGGGCGACAGTTCATTCGACAATGAGCAGTTCTTC.

The chain links TRBV7-9 to TRBJ2-3; 14 bases fit TRBD2. The trim removed 4 bases at V and 7 bases at J, leaving 4 bases unmatched. CDR3 length: 15 amino acids. Germline V lookup: CDR1 SEHNR, CDR2 FQNEAQ (reference sequence). The CDR3 loop reads CASSSGTSGRYTQYF. The CDR3 nucleotides read TGTGCCAGCAGCTCCGGGACTAGCGGGAGATATACGCAGTATTTT.

The chain joins TRBV2 to TRBJ2-7; tentative D call: TRBD2 (6 bases). V lost 2 bases and J 2 bases, leaving 10 bases between the germline ends. The CDR3 totals 14 residues. The V gene's germline CDR1 is SNHLY and CDR2 FYNNEI. As DNA, the CDR3 is TGTGCCAGCAGTGAAATGGGAGGAACCTACGAGCAGTACTTC. The encoded protein is CASSEMGGTYEQYF.

The J gene is TRBJ2-7, the V gene TRBV6-2 or TRBV6-3, with D perhaps TRBD2 (6 bases). This CDR3 spans 14 amino acids. CDR1 and CDR2 (germline): MNHEY, SVGEGT. Trimming pared 6 bases from V and 2 bases from J, leaving 14 bases between. This CDR3 reads CASSLSGLTYEQYF. CDR3 bases: TGTGCCAGCAGCCTAAGCGGGTTAACCTACGAGCAGTACTTC.

The chain combines TRBV19 with TRBJ2-2, with D tentatively TRBD2 (6 bases). Per the germline V gene, CDR1 is LNHDA and CDR2 is SQIVND (reference sequence). V was pared by 3 bases and J by 1 base, with 18 bases between. This CDR3 has 18 amino acids. CDR3 bases: TGTGCCAGTAGTATGGGTCTGGTAAGCGGGTTGAACACCGGGGAGCTGTTTTTT. It encodes CASSMGLVSGLNTGELFF.

The chain employs TRBV6-2 or TRBV6-3 and TRBJ2-2; 7 nucleotides align to TRBD2. The CDR3 loop spans 14 amino acids. V trimming: 5 bases; J trimming: 1 base; junction bases outside the gene matches: 1. In germline, CDR1 is MNHEY, CDR2 SVGEGT. The CDR3 bases are TGTGCCAGCAGTCCGGGGGGGAACACCGGGGAGCTGTTTTTT. It is translated as CASSPGGNTGELFF.

The table lists this clone with a count of one. The chain is built from TRBV3-1 (or the pseudogene TRBV3-2) and TRBJ2-7, with 7 bases lining up with TRBD2. CDR3 length equals 16 residues. V shed 3 bases and J 5 bases; nucleotides not matched to a gene: 13. In germline, CDR1 is LGHDT, CDR2 YNNKEL (reference sequence). Here the CDR3 reads CASSQARGDLAHEQYF. CDR3 coding DNA: TGTGCCAGCAGCCAGGCTCGGGGGGACCTCGCCCACGAGCAGTACTTC.

The V call is TRBV9, the J call TRBJ1-1; 7 nucleotides match TRBD1. This CDR3 region has 17 residues. CDR1 and CDR2 from the germline V gene are SGDLS and YYNGEE. J gave up 5 bases and V 4 bases, and 17 bases lay outside the gene matches. In DNA form, the CDR3 reads TGTGCCAGCAGCAACCGAGGGAGGGGCAGGGGGAGAACTGAAGCTTTCTTT. The encoded protein is CASSNRGRGRGRTEAFF.

The chain is built from TRBV24-1 and TRBJ2-1, with 10 bases that match TRBD1. V trimming: 1 base; J trimming: 6 bases; junction bases outside the gene matches: 5. This CDR3 has 16 amino acids. The germline V gene encodes CDR1 KGHDR and CDR2 SFDVKD. This CDR3 reads CATSDLGQGGRNEQFF. In DNA form, the CDR3 reads TGTGCCACCAGTGATTTAGGACAGGGGGGTCGCAATGAGCAGTTCTTC.

The sample holds a few counts of this clone. The chain has TRBV19 and TRBJ1-5; TRBD1 agrees at 12 bases. In germline, CDR1 is LNHDA, CDR2 SQIVND (reference sequence). The J segment lost 1 base and the V segment lost 5 bases, leaving 12 bases of the junction unmatched. This CDR3 comprises 19 residues. DNA for the CDR3: TGTGCCAGTAGTCCTAGGGGCCGGGACAGGGGGCGAAGCAATCAGCCCCAGCATTTT. It encodes CASSPRGRDRGRSNQPQHF.

V gene TRBV6-5 combines with J gene TRBJ1-1; D is undetermined. V was trimmed by 7 bases and J by 4 bases, leaving 7 bases between them. CDR1 MNHEY and CDR2 SVGAGI come from the germline V gene. The CDR3 is made up of 11 amino acids. DNA for the CDR3: TGTGCCAGCACCGGAAGCACTGAAGCTTTCTTT. Translating it yields CASTGSTEAFF.

The chain is built from TRBV2 and TRBJ2-7; no definite D call. The germline V gene has CDR1 SNHLY and CDR2 FYNNEI. Trimming took 6 bases from V and 4 from J, leaving 10 bases between them. This CDR3 contains 12 residues. CDR3 in DNA: TGTGCCAGCAGCCCCCTTTCGTACGAGCAGTACTTC. This gives the protein CASSPLSYEQYF.